A single sample gave rise to the 2 T cell receptor beta chains below, sequenced in a study of T cell responses to AZD1222 COVID-19 vaccine. Profiled with immunoSEQ multiplex PCR; TCRdb holds only in-frame clones, not every one. The sample records 100,000 to 130,000 clones, nearly 90% being singletons. The sample in question was peripheral blood, obtained 28 days after the second AZD1222 dose. The receptors derive from an adult who received the AZD1222 COVID-19 vaccine.

V gene TRBV2 combines with J gene TRBJ2-7; TRBD2 agrees at 9 bases. CDR1 and CDR2 from the germline V gene are SNHLY and FYNNEI. The CDR3 runs to 14 residues. Trimming took 2 bases from V and 8 from J; bases not matched to a gene: 7. This CDR3 is CASSELAGLMKQYF. The CDR3 DNA reads TGTGCCAGCAGTGAACTAGCGGGGCTTATGAAGCAGTACTTC.

This clone came up once. V is TRBV2 and J is TRBJ2-7, with D maybe TRBD2 (6 bases). CDR1 is SNHLY and CDR2 is FYNNEI in the germline V gene. V gave up 6 bases and J gave up 9 bases, with 15 bases separating them. CDR3 length equals 12 residues. This chain's CDR3 is CASRSTRLWQYF. The CDR3 DNA reads as TGTGCCAGCAGATCGACTAGACTTTGGCAGTACTTC. The full variable domain, with the rest looked up from reference TRBV2 and TRBJ2-7, is EPEVTQTPSHQVTQMGQEVILRCVPISNHLYFYWYRQILGQKVEFLVSFYNNEISEKSEIFDDQFSVERPDGSNFTLKIRSTKLEDSAMYFCASRSTRLWQYFGPGTRLTVT.